This T cell receptor (beta chain) was sequenced during a study of cytomegalovirus exposure and HLA in healthy donors (TCRdb year 2017). Study-wide context: An earlier analysis of approximately 590 of the donors reported 250 to 300 Gb of sequence data and roughly 110 million unique TCR beta sequences from 150 million to 200 million T cells. Alongside the repertoire data, information on donor age, sex, ethnicity and CMV serostatus was compiled. On average, 235,054 unique TCR beta nucleotide sequences were sequenced per donor among about 400 genotyped donors of the cohort, with roughly 18% of those sequences being non-productive. Using immunosequencing, the study profiled T cell repertoires from 666 subjects and related those repertoires to cytomegalovirus serostatus. Every discovery cohort repertoire had been produced on one sequencing platform. Five DR-DQ haplotypes were treated as single units for association and clustering because of strong linkage in the cohort. In a later analysis, previously published TCR beta repertoires from 550 to 700 donors were re-analyzed and high-resolution HLA genotyping was added so that TCR occurrence patterns could be studied. Approximately 300 gigabases of sequencing data and around 88 million unique TCR sequences made up an early release that covered 640 HLA-typed donors. The study aimed to test whether cataloging public T cell receptors could reveal signatures of past pathogen exposure. In addition to the first cohort of several hundred subjects, a separate validation cohort of approximately 130 different subjects was used. An earlier analysis of 500 to 650 of the donors applied high-throughput TCR beta sequencing to assess whether each TCR beta V gene segment acted as functional or pseudogenic. The later analysis used no new phenotypic data to find candidate immune exposures, relying instead on TCR beta sequences and their occurrence across donors. Both class I and class II loci were covered by HLA typing, at four-digit resolution. A later genetic analysis took genome-wide SNP genotypes for about three fifths of the 666 donors and used that subset as a discovery cohort. Among the roughly 390 genotyped donors, under 90% belonged to the genetic ancestry cluster associated with self-reported Caucasian donors. To predict cytomegalovirus infection status, the study combined high-throughput TCR immunosequencing, statistical association of individual TCRs with disease status, and machine learning. Typing coverage differed by locus: A, B, C, DRB1 and DQB1 were typed in about 629-640 donors, DQA1 in roughly 500, DPA1 in 600 to 610, and DPB1 in 400 to 480.

Libraries were prepared through the immunoSEQ multiplex PCR assay. The multiplex PCR relied on a mix of 60 forward primers for TCR Vbeta segments and 13 reverse primers for TCR Jbeta segments. The CDR3 region of rearranged TCR beta genes was amplified from genomic DNA with a multiplex PCR assay. The amplified TCR beta libraries were sequenced on the Illumina HiSeq System as 87-base-pair reads. Turning to the authors' computational methods: A later analysis counted about 82 million unique TCR beta chains across the 670 or so repertoires, and some 11 million of these chains were shared by at least two donors. A nearest-neighbor algorithm error-corrected the raw reads and collapsed the reads into unique sequences, merging closely related sequences to remove PCR and sequencing errors. V, D and J gene segments were assigned by aligning CDR3 sequences to IMGT reference sequences. Each retained sequence needed at least a six-nucleotide match to both a V gene segment and a J gene segment. A rearrangement was called productive if the CDR3 had no stop codons and remained in frame with V and J, and every other rearrangement was called non-productive. CDR3 was defined by IMGT convention, running from the second conserved V-encoded cysteine to the conserved J-encoded phenylalanine. The earlier analysis of some 580 of the donors excluded any sequence lacking an unambiguous match to a single V gene segment. In an earlier analysis of some 590 of the donors, V segments were called functional above 56.7% productive rearrangements and were called segregating when the between-donor standard deviation exceeded 5%. A statistical classification framework was built to diagnose cytomegalovirus status from the catalog of TCR beta chain sequences. A later analysis assigned V and J genes by comparing TCR nucleotide sequences with IMGT/GENE-DB human TR gene sequences. In a later analysis, CDR3 sequences and most-parsimonious VDJ recombination scenarios were assigned using the TCRdist pipeline. In a later analysis, each TCR beta chain was defined by its CDR3 amino acid sequence together with its V-gene family, and reads without a unique V-gene family were excluded. A later analysis removed 550 to 700 highly shared, low-generation-probability nucleotide sequences to deal with suspected cross-contamination and a sequencing artifact. In a later analysis, a clonal expansion index for each public chain was calculated from normalized within-repertoire ranks of inferred template counts. A later analysis computed generation probabilities with a VDJ recombination model fitted to out-of-frame rearrangements, and checked the results against IGoR. A later analysis scored TCR-TCR, TCR-HLA and TCR-CMV co-occurrence with hypergeometric tests, applying a repertoire-size bias correction to TCR pairs. To estimate false discovery rates, a later analysis permuted the HLA or CMV assignments 20 times. In a later analysis, co-occurring TCRs were grouped using DBSCAN, with TCRdist sequence similarity added in when clustering inside HLA-allele-positive subsets. Repertoires with fewer than 30,000 or more than 120,000 public chains, plus five repertoires with anomalous nucleotide sharing, were excluded from co-occurrence clustering. The clones in this table, taken by TCRdb from immuneACCESS, are in-frame only. Not every clone is retained; where verified, under half of the shortfall comes from an unresolved V gene, and the cause of the rest is unknown. V and J calls and clone size come straight from that table; D and trimming were deduced from the DNA. The sample table lists under 130,000 clones, 69% of them with a count of one. Of the sample, roughly 3.2% falls within the top ten clones.

The cohort consisted of 600 to 700 healthy bone marrow donors. All cohort members were sampled while nominally healthy, although unrecorded immune exposures were likely present. The donor was CMV seronegative and was included in the group of around 320 seronegative cohort members. A peripheral blood sample was provided by each donor, and peripheral blood mononuclear cells were used for TCR beta sequencing. Genomic DNA was extracted from the blood cell samples with the Qiagen DNeasy Blood Extraction Kit. Broad study findings and their caveats: Sequencing depth was assumed to be roughly uniform across donors in the presence/absence analyses, though that assumption may not hold. HLA typing was unavailable for some donors at each locus, so association tests used only the typed subset. Because counts were too low, roughly 18 rarely observed V segments, including chromosome 9 orphons, were left out of the earlier analysis of 500 to 650 of the donors. Immune exposure information for the cohort was limited to CMV serostatus. A few of the identified cytomegalovirus-associated TCR beta chains were confirmed in vitro to be specific for cytomegalovirus antigens. A later analysis reported that several top co-occurrence clusters appeared linked to parvovirus B19, influenza, CMV and Epstein-Barr virus. The sequencing pipeline was judged likely to have produced a cluster of highly shared sequence variants as a technical artifact. It was suggested by the authors that the approach could potentially be generalized to other disease states and immunological phenotypes. At a false discovery rate of 0.05, a later analysis linked fewer than 20,000 TCR beta sequences to specific HLA alleles. In a later analysis, TCR association rates were found to vary across HLA loci, with the most associated TCRs seen for DRB1 alleles and the fewest for HLA-C alleles. In an earlier analysis of approximately 600 of the donors, most TCR beta V segments were observed in productive rearrangements about 87% or about 30% of the time, broadly matching IMGT annotations. Cytomegalovirus status was reported to be diagnosed by the classifier with high specificity and sensitivity in both the original and validation cohorts. A later analysis found that HLA-associated TCR beta chains were more clonally expanded and had lower generation probabilities than equally common non-associated chains. In a later analysis, most CMV-associated TCR beta chains were found to appear HLA-restricted, with HLA associations seemingly driven largely by CMV exposure. This cohort had only TCR beta chains sequenced, and the lack of alpha or paired-chain data limited which features could be detected. An association between a missense DCLRE1C variant and V-gene and J-gene trimming of TCR beta chains was found in a later genetic analysis and replicated in an independent cohort. Linkage disequilibrium might explain the correlated functional status among segregating V segments, but an unknown experimental factor could not be ruled out. Most TCR sequences were seen in very few donors, while some public TCRs were found in many individuals. The study listed 150 to 200 TCR beta chains as associated with cytomegalovirus. According to a later genetic analysis, donors in an Asian-associated ancestry cluster had fewer N-insertions in productive TCRs than the roughly 660-donor mean. A further reported finding was that TCR beta sequences accurately predicted the HLA-A and HLA-B alleles for most subjects in the first cohort. When HLA alleles, especially DR and DQ, strongly co-occurred, attributing TCR associations to individual alleles was difficult. Some IMGT-functional V segments, including TRBV6-2 and TRBV6-3, could not be told apart with the 87-base-pair reads, so those segments were excluded.

Reading the germline V gene gives CDR1 MGHRA and CDR2 YSYEKL. V sheds 8 bases and J sheds 0 bases, leaving 13 bases between their ends. From the cysteine through the phenylalanine, the CDR3 covers 15 amino acids. Solely the CDR3 DNA is kept, with 45 bases framed from the first base. This clone is a singleton in its sample. This receptor's antigen is unknown. No per-base quality is available; no much larger clone lies one base away. The sequenced sample consisted of PBMCs. This clonotype was obtained from a man aged 25-45 years in good health and CMV-seronegative. The chain was built from TRBV4-1 and TRBJ2-2, with TRBD2 as a weak D call on 6 bases. The DNA sequence is as follows: TGCGCCAGCTCCCTAGGACTATCGAACACCGGGGAGCTGTTTTTT. It encodes CASSLGLSNTGELFF.